This T cell receptor (beta chain) was sequenced during a study of blood T cell repertoires in COVID-19. Study summary: PBMCs, B-cell-depleted T cells, or T cells provided the cDNA or gDNA that made up the material.

As originally analysed: Estimated nucleated cell counts came from reference gene primer amplification. TCRdb keeps only in-frame clones here, not all; method: immunoSEQ multiplex PCR. V, J and clone size derive from that table, while D and trimming were established from the DNA sequence. The sample has 200,000 to 250,000 clones; approximately 80% are singletons. With V trimmed by 9 bases and J by 2 bases, 5 bases remained unmatched. The CDR3 consists of 14 residues. The germline CDR1 and CDR2 sequences are SGHTA and FQGNSA. Cohort placement rested on clinical history that participants reported themselves.

The chain couples TRBV7-2 to TRBJ2-3, with 10 bases identical to TRBD2. Sample: PBMCs or T cells enriched from blood (not recorded which). The TCR comes from a woman in her thirties or forties with acute COVID-19. The CDR3 coding sequence is TGTGCCAGTAAAGCGGGGGGGCCCACAGATACGCAGTATTTT. It specifies CASKAGGPTDTQYF.